The present entry profiles one T cell receptor beta chain with its context. What it binds is not known. These data originate in a study of cytomegalovirus exposure and HLA in healthy donors. Study details: In an early release, HLA-typed donors contributed tens of millions of unique TCR sequences. Regarding the study as a whole: Accurate prediction of most subjects' HLA-A and HLA-B alleles from TCR beta sequences was reported.

Use of 60 Vbeta and 13 Jbeta primers characterized the PCR. Here immunoSEQ multiplex PCR was the method, and the copy in TCRdb shows in-frame clones only, minus some. Of about 130,000 clones listed, roughly 77% were seen once; the top ten hold around 1%. V lost 5 bases to trimming and J lost 4 bases; unmatched junction nucleotides: 6. The CDR3 is 15 residues long. Germline V gene sequence: CDR1 LNHDA, CDR2 SQIVND (reference sequence). The sample consisted of PBMCs. This receptor was identified in a woman in her thirties in good health and CMV-seronegative. The chain uses TRBV19 and TRBJ2-3; 10 bases agree with TRBD1. The CDR3 region is CASSARDRGSDTQYF. The DNA of the CDR3 is TGTGCCAGTAGTGCCCGGGACAGGGGCTCAGATACGCAGTATTTT.